Listed here are 32 T cell receptor beta chains from one sample, sequenced in a study of neurological immune-mediated disorders. TCRdb recomputed calls from the 5' RACE reads with MiXCR, one row per CDR3 protein. The sample has fewer than 45,000 distinct CDR3 sequences, more than 6.5% seen once; the top ten hold roughly 4.4%. Sequenced sample: PBMCs. The receptors come from a woman aged 40 to 50 in good health.

This clonotype was recorded many times. This CDR3 reads CSARDQGQALYEQYF. CDR3 coding DNA: TGCAGTGCTAGAGATCAGGGACAGGCGCTCTACGAGCAGTACTTC. This rearrangement joins TRBV20-1 to TRBJ2-7, with 8 bases matching TRBD1. This CDR3 has 15 residues. In germline, CDR1 is DFQATT, CDR2 SNEGSKA (reference sequence). Trimming cost V 0 bases and J 3 bases; bases outside gene matches: 7.

This chain links TRBV5-8 with TRBJ2-5; 9 bases line up with TRBD1. This CDR3 is 14 amino acids long. Germline V gene lookup returns CDR1 SGHTS and CDR2 YDEGEE. V trimming: 4 bases; J trimming: 4 bases; junction bases outside the gene matches: 5. As DNA, the CDR3 is TGTGCCAGCAGCCGGGACAGGGCTGGAGAGACCCAGTACTTC. It is translated as CASSRDRAGETQYF. Complete variable domain (other parts from reference TRBV5-8 and TRBJ2-5): EAGVTQSPTHLIKTRGQQATLRCSPISGHTSVYWYQQALGLGLQFLLWYDEGEERNRGNFPPRFSGRQFPNYSSELNVNALELEDSALYLCASSRDRAGETQYFGPGTRLLVL.

This clonotype was picked up many times. This chain links TRBV29-1 with TRBJ2-7; D is undetermined. Trimming stripped 0 bases from V and 3 bases from J, with 12 bases between. The germline V gene encodes CDR1 SQVTM and CDR2 ANQGSEA. The CDR3 runs 14 residues. CDR3 nucleotides: TGCAGCGTTGAAGATTTTGGAGAGCACTACGAGCAGTACTTC. This encodes CSVEDFGEHYEQYF.

This clonotype was seen repeatedly, ten times or more. The chain combines TRBV10-3 with TRBJ2-1, with 9 bases aligning to TRBD2. This CDR3 contains 15 residues. V shed 7 bases, J shed 2 bases, and the junction held 6 bases outside the gene matches. Germline loops: CDR1 ENHRY, CDR2 SYGVKD. The CDR3 region has the DNA TGTGCCATCACCCCGACTAGCGGAACCTACAATGAGCAGTTCTTC. Protein product: CAITPTSGTYNEQFF.

This clonotype has at least ten counts. This chain links TRBV12-3 or TRBV12-4 with TRBJ2-7; possible D gene TRBD1, 5 bases. Trimming removed 2 bases from V and 3 bases from J, with 11 bases in between. This CDR3 contains 14 residues. The CDR3 here is CASSLTLGLYEQYF. The CDR3 DNA sequence: TGTGCCAGCAGTTTAACCCTGGGGCTCTACGAGCAGTACTTC.

As concerns this clonotype: This sequence may be a read error, since a much larger clone differs from it by one base. The V gene is TRBV7-2, the J gene TRBJ1-1, with a tentative D call TRBD1 (5 bases). Trimming pared 3 bases from V and 1 base from J, leaving 12 bases between. Germline V lookup: CDR1 SGHTA, CDR2 FQGNSA. This CDR3 comprises 15 residues. The CDR3 nucleotides read TGTGCCAGCAGCTTCCAAGGACAAAAGAACACTGAAGCTTTCTTT. This translates into CASSFQGQKNTEAFF.

This clonotype was seen ten or more times. V and J are TRBV10-3 and TRBJ2-5, with 8 bases lining up with TRBD1. Per the germline V gene, CDR1 is ENHRY and CDR2 is SYGVKD. The CDR3 has 14 amino acids. The J segment lost 3 bases and the V segment lost 10 bases, leaving 10 bases of the junction unmatched. The CDR3 is CATRTGPTKETQYF. For the CDR3, the DNA is TGTGCCACCCGGACAGGGCCCACGAAAGAGACCCAGTACTTC.

In its sample, this clonotype was seen a few times. This may come from a read error, since a much larger clone is one base off. This chain uses TRBV3-1 with TRBJ2-1; 10 bases are a match to TRBD2. The CDR3 is 16 residues long. Germline V gene data show CDR1 as LGHDT and CDR2 as YNNKEL (reference sequence). The CDR3 bases are TGTGCCAGCAGCCAGAAAATAGCGGGGGGACGCAATGAGCTGTTCTTC. Residues: CASSQKIAGGRNELFF.

In its sample, this clonotype was seen many times. The chain is built from TRBV20-1 and TRBJ2-7; D might be TRBD2 (5 bases). Germline V gene data show CDR1 as DFQATT and CDR2 as SNEGSKA (reference sequence). V was pared by 5 bases and J by 0 bases, with 14 bases between. There are 14 residues in the CDR3. The CDR3 coding sequence is TGCAGTGCTCAATTAATGGGGAGCTCCTACGAGCAGTACTTC. Its protein product is CSAQLMGSSYEQYF.

The rearrangement uses TRBV29-1 and TRBJ2-1; 9 bases align to TRBD1. The CDR3 runs to 15 residues. Per the germline V gene, CDR1 is SQVTM and CDR2 is ANQGSEA. The trim removed 2 bases at V and 8 bases at J, leaving 10 bases unmatched. CDR3 nucleotide sequence: TGCAGCGTTGAACCACAGGGGGCAGGTCTCGATGAGCAGTTCTTC. Amino acid sequence: CSVEPQGAGLDEQFF.

The chain uses TRBV28 and TRBJ2-7; TRBD1 is a possible D gene (6 bases). CDR3 length equals 13 residues. Germline lookup yields CDR1 MDHEN and CDR2 SYDVKM. Written as DNA, the CDR3 is TGTACGGCAGGGGTAGGCTTTTCCTACGAGCAGTACTTC. Its translation: CTAGVGFSYEQYF.

This clonotype showed up many times. This chain uses TRBV20-1 with TRBJ2-7, with a tentative D call TRBD1 (6 bases). CDR1 and CDR2 from the germline V gene are DFQATT and SNEGSKA (reference sequence). V dropped 0 bases and J dropped 3 bases, with 12 bases sitting between them. This CDR3 spans 14 amino acids. This CDR3 reads CSARDQGPHYEQYF. CDR3 DNA sequence: TGCAGTGCTAGAGATCAGGGGCCACACTACGAGCAGTACTTC.

This clonotype was detected ten times or more. CDR3 coding DNA: TGCGCCAGCAGCTTGGAATCGCGGGGGGGCATAGATACGCAGTATTTT. Its translation is CASSLESRGGIDTQYF. The chain has TRBV5-1 and TRBJ2-3, with 9 nucleotides matching TRBD2. The CDR3 totals 16 residues. V was clipped by 0 bases and J by 5 bases; unmatched bases: 7. Germline CDR1 and CDR2: SGHRS and YFSETQ.

Notes on this clonotype: The junction shows a germline mismatch at one end, possibly a read error. The chain employs TRBV12-3 or TRBV12-4 and TRBJ2-7; D not certain. The CDR3 runs 12 residues. The CDR3 sequence: CASGTMGYEHYF. CDR3 DNA sequence: TGTGCCAGCGGTACTATGGGCTACGAGCATTACTTC.

In this sample, this clonotype turned up many times. The chain joins TRBV4-3 to TRBJ2-3, with 12 bases that match TRBD2. V was clipped by 0 bases and J by 1 base; unmatched bases: 8. CDR1 and CDR2 from the germline V gene are LGHNA and YSLEER. The CDR3 is 19 residues long. CDR3 nucleotide sequence: TGCGCCAGCAGCCAAGATCTTTTCCCTAGCGGGAGGGGCACAGATACGCAGTATTTT. Its protein is CASSQDLFPSGRGTDTQYF.

This clonotype has at least ten counts. This chain connects TRBV5-1 to TRBJ2-1, with D hard to call. The CDR3 consists of 12 residues. V was clipped by 6 bases and J by 3 bases, with 7 bases between them. Germline values: CDR1 SGHRS, CDR2 YFSETQ. The CDR3 bases are TGCGCCAGCACGGCGGACTACAATGAGCAGTTCTTC. It codes for CASTADYNEQFF.

This clonotype appeared many times. The chain carries TRBV10-3 and TRBJ2-2, with D perhaps matching TRBD2 (5 bases). The CDR3 has 16 amino acids. V was pared by 2 bases and J by 4 bases, with 14 bases between. Germline CDR1 ENHRY, CDR2 SYGVKD. CDR3 nucleotide sequence: TGTGCCATCAGTGAGGGACTGTCATTGGGCACCGGGGAGCTGTTTTTT. Amino acids: CAISEGLSLGTGELFF.

This clonotype counts as medium-sized. This sequence joins TRBV29-1 and TRBJ1-3; 10 bases fit TRBD1. Germline V gives CDR1 SQVTM, CDR2 ANQGSEA. CDR3 length equals 18 residues. The J segment lost 2 bases and the V segment lost 6 bases, leaving 16 bases of the junction unmatched. The CDR3 nucleotides read TGCAGCGTACTAAGGACAGGGGGTAAAGTAACCCCTGGAAACACCATATATTTT. It yields the protein CSVLRTGGKVTPGNTIYF.

This clonotype was picked up many times. The J gene is TRBJ2-7, the V gene TRBV29-1, with D tentatively TRBD2 (6 bases). Germline V gene lookup returns CDR1 SQVTM and CDR2 ANQGSEA. Trimming shortened V by 2 bases and J by 7 bases, and 24 bases separated the two germline ends. This CDR3 spans 16 amino acids. The DNA of the CDR3 is TGCAGCGTTGAAACCTTAGGGGCCCAGGGACGGGGGGAGCAGTACTTC. Translated, it gives CSVETLGAQGRGEQYF.

This clonotype was counted at least ten times. This sequence joins TRBV3-1 and TRBJ2-1, with 11 bases lining up with TRBD2. CDR3 length equals 18 residues. Germline V gene lookup returns CDR1 LGHDT and CDR2 YNNKEL (reference sequence). Trimming at V came to 4 bases and at J to 6 bases, leaving 14 bases not matched to a gene. The chain's CDR3 is CASSPGILAGGSANEQFF. The CDR3 nucleotides are TGTGCCAGCAGCCCCGGGATTCTAGCGGGAGGATCTGCCAATGAGCAGTTCTTC.

Many counts were recorded for this clonotype. This rearrangement joins TRBV20-1 to TRBJ2-7; 7 bases match TRBD2. The CDR3 runs 14 residues. V lost 6 bases and J lost 0; bases outside the gene matches: 8. Per the germline V gene, CDR1 is DFQATT and CDR2 is SNEGSKA (reference sequence). The CDR3 loop reads CSALMGGSSYEQYF. DNA of the CDR3: TGCAGTGCCCTCATGGGCGGGAGCTCCTACGAGCAGTACTTC.

This clonotype was seen at least ten times. V and J are TRBV7-9 and TRBJ1-1; D not certain. The V gene lost 5 bases and the J gene lost 3 bases, with 16 bases spanning the gap. Germline V gene lookup returns CDR1 SEHNR and CDR2 FQNEAQ (reference sequence). This CDR3 comprises 15 residues. As DNA, the CDR3 is TGTGCCAGCAGCCCCGGGGTGGGGAGGGACACTGAAGCTTTCTTT. Its protein product is CASSPGVGRDTEAFF. Complete variable domain (other parts from reference TRBV7-9 and TRBJ1-1): DTGVSQNPRHKITKRGQNVTFRCDPISEHNRLYWYRQTLGQGPEFLTYFQNEAQLEKSRLLSDRFSAERPKGSFSTLEIQRTEQGDSAMYLCASSPGVGRDTEAFFGQGTRLTVV.

The J gene is TRBJ2-5, the V gene TRBV5-1; 7 bases are a match to TRBD2. The length of the CDR3 is 18 residues. Germline V gene sequence: CDR1 SGHRS, CDR2 YFSETQ. After removal of 0 bases from V and 0 bases from J, the junction contained 11 bases not matched to a gene. CDR3 coding DNA: TGCGCCAGCAGCTTGGCCGCGGGAGTCGGGGTGTACCAAGAGACCCAGTACTTC. This sequence encodes CASSLAAGVGVYQETQYF.

The chain employs TRBV20-1 and TRBJ2-1; perhaps TRBD2 as D (5 bases). The CDR3 runs to 11 residues. V was cut by 7 bases and J by 8 bases, with 12 bases left in between. Germline lookup yields CDR1 DFQATT and CDR2 SNEGSKA (reference sequence). The CDR3 DNA reads TGCAGTGAGCTACTAGGTCATGAGCAGTTCTTC. Its translation: CSELLGHEQFF.

This clonotype was recorded many times. The rearrangement links TRBV7-8 to TRBJ2-3, with D possibly called TRBD1 or TRBD2 (5 bases each). The CDR3 extends over 16 amino acids. Trimming shortened V by 5 bases and J by 5 bases, and 20 bases separated the two germline ends. CDR1 and CDR2 (germline): SGHVS, FQNEAQ. CDR3 sequence (DNA): TGTGCCAGCAGCGACGGGCGGGCGGCCCAGGGAGATACGCAGTATTTT. Translation gives CASSDGRAAQGDTQYF.

The J gene is TRBJ2-1, the V gene TRBV7-3; 14 bases align to TRBD2. This CDR3 region has 16 residues. Germline assignment: CDR1 SGHTA and CDR2 FQGTGA. After removal of 5 bases from V and 8 bases from J, the junction contained 8 bases not matched to a gene. CDR3 region: CASSRGGLAGVDEQFF. CDR3 bases: TGTGCCAGCAGCCGTGGGGGACTAGCGGGAGTCGATGAGCAGTTCTTC.

In this sample, this clonotype turned up many times. The rearrangement uses TRBV4-1 and TRBJ1-3; possible D gene TRBD1, 5 bases. The CDR3 has 16 amino acids. CDR1 and CDR2 from the germline V gene are MGHRA and YSYEKL. V was clipped by 3 bases and J by 0 bases, with 12 bases between them. The CDR3 nucleotides read TGCGCCAGCAGCCACCCCGGGGGGTTCTCTGGAAACACCATATATTTT. The encoded protein is CASSHPGGFSGNTIYF.

The chain links TRBV6-1 to TRBJ2-7, with 11 bases aligning to TRBD2. The CDR3 is made up of 15 amino acids. Germline V gene data show CDR1 as MNHNS and CDR2 as SASEGT. After removal of 4 bases from V and 4 bases from J, the junction contained 6 bases not matched to a gene. The CDR3 nucleotides are TGTGCCAGCAGTGTTCTAGCGGGAGGCGGGTACGAGCAGTACTTC. This sequence encodes CASSVLAGGGYEQYF.

There are many counts of this clonotype. The chain uses TRBV5-1 and TRBJ2-3, with TRBD2 matching 13 bases. In germline, CDR1 is SGHRS, CDR2 YFSETQ. With V trimmed by 3 bases and J by 2 bases, 6 bases remained unmatched. The CDR3 is 17 amino acids. CDR3 in DNA: TGCGCCAGCAGCTCTTATACTAGCGGGGGGGCCACAGATACGCAGTATTTT. Its protein product is CASSSYTSGGATDTQYF.

This clonotype was counted many times. In DNA, the CDR3 is TGTGCCAGCAGCCTTTTGGGCGCAGGTGAAAAACTGTTTTTT. Its protein is CASSLLGAGEKLFF. The chain uses TRBV3-1 and TRBJ1-4; D is unresolved. The CDR3 is 14 residues long. CDR1 and CDR2 from the germline V gene are LGHDT and YNNKEL (reference sequence). Deletions cut 4 bases from V and 7 bases from J, with 13 bases between.

The table lists this clonotype with many counts. The chain joins TRBV12-3 or TRBV12-4 to TRBJ1-1; 9 bases fit TRBD1. The ends lost 6 bases at V and 1 base at J; junction bases unmatched: 12. This CDR3 is 17 amino acids long. The CDR3 DNA reads TGTGCCAGCAGCCGTCGACAGGGGGGAAGACAGAACACTGAAGCTTTCTTT. This codes for CASSRRQGGRQNTEAFF.

The table lists this clonotype with many counts. The V and J genes are TRBV15 and TRBJ2-5; D unclear. This CDR3 is built from 13 residues. Looked up from germline, CDR1 is LNHNV and CDR2 is YYDKDF (reference sequence). Trimming left V 5 bases short and J 0 bases short, with 7 bases between. CDR3 region: CATSSQYQETQYF. The CDR3 nucleotides are TGTGCCACCAGCTCTCAGTACCAAGAGACCCAGTACTTC.